This T cell receptor beta chain was profiled in a study of blood T cell repertoires in COVID-19. Study as a whole: Collection of acute and convalescent COVID-19 samples took place in the United States, Italy and Spain.

The V end lost 5 bases, the J end lost 0 bases, and 8 bases lay between the germline ends. CDR1 is SEHNR and CDR2 is FQNEAQ in the germline V gene (reference sequence). The CDR3 runs to 15 residues. In the original workflow: The authors estimated nucleated cell counts from reference gene primer amplification. Profiling relied on immunoSEQ multiplex PCR, and the TCRdb table lists in-frame clones only, not all of them. The V and J calls and clone size were taken over from that table, and D and trimming were inferred from the DNA. The profile shows 250,000 to 400,000 clones, about 91% of them singletons.

This TCR was sampled from a young woman with COVID-19, enrolled during active disease. Source material: peripheral blood. V and J are TRBV7-9 and TRBJ2-6, with D possibly TRBD2 on 5 matching bases. CDR3 nucleotides: TGTGCCAGCAGCCCGAGGGTCTCTGGGGCCAACGTCCTGACTTTC. Translation: CASSPRVSGANVLTF.